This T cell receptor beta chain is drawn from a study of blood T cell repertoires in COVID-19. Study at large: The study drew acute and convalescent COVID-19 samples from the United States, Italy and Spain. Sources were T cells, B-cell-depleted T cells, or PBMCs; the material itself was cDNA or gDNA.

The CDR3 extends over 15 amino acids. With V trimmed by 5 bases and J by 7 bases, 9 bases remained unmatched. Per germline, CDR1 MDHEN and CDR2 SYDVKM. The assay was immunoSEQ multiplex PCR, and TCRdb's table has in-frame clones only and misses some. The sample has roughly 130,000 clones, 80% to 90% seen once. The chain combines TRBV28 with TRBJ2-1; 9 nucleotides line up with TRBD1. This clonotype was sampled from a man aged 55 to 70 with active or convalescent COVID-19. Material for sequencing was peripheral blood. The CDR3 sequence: CASSPRTGVSNEQFF. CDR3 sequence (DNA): TGTGCCAGCAGTCCCCGGACAGGGGTCAGTAATGAGCAGTTCTTC.